This T cell receptor (beta chain) was retrieved from a study of CXCR3-negative and CXCR3-positive naive CD8 T cells. Germline CDR1 reads SQVTM; CDR2 reads ANQGSEA. This CDR3 contains 11 residues. Study conclusions and caveats: The study found more hydrophobic TRB CDR3s in CXCR3-positive naive cells than in CXCR3-negative naive cells.

A word on this clonotype: The target antigen is unknown.

The TRB cDNA libraries were prepared by 5' RACE with UMI labels. TCRdb re-analyzed the 5' RACE reads; it lists each CDR3 protein once, without DNA. The sample has around 60,000 distinct CDR3 sequences. The V gene is TRBV29-1, the J gene TRBJ2-7. The receptor was isolated from a human donor in good health. Some clones in this sample may be carry-over from other donors' samples. Sequencing was carried out using naive CXCR3+ CD8+ T cells from blood. Subset denoted: CD45RO-CCR7+CD27+CD95- naive CD8+ T cells expressing CXCR3 (TNR3+). This CDR3 reads CSVEDGLAQYF.